The 25 T cell receptor beta chains in this list originate from one sample, sequenced in a study of OX40 agonist ivuxolimab in advanced cancers. Clones were read by immunoSEQ multiplex PCR, and TCRdb kept only the in-frame ones, dropping some. Here the sample spans about 7,900 clones, less than 90% being singletons. The sample in question was CD4+ or CD8+ T cells sorted from blood, obtained in a trial of the OX40 agonist ivuxolimab. All receptors come from an adult with an advanced solid tumor such as melanoma, head and neck, liver or kidney cancer.

The chain carries TRBV7-9 and TRBJ1-1, with TRBD1 matching over 10 bases. The CDR3 loop spans 15 amino acids. Germline CDR1 SEHNR, CDR2 FQNEAQ (reference sequence). The ends lost 6 bases at V and 11 bases at J; junction bases unmatched: 15. The CDR3 protein is CASSLLGSGTGAAFF. CDR3 nucleotide sequence: TGTGCCAGCAGTTTATTGGGTTCCGGGACAGGGGCCGCTTTCTTT.

The chain uses TRBV6-5 and TRBJ2-7, with no clear D. CDR3 length equals 14 residues. Per germline, CDR1 MNHEY and CDR2 SVGAGI. Deletions cut 2 bases from V and 1 base from J, with 9 bases between. The CDR3 loop is CASSYAAESYEQYF. The CDR3 DNA reads TGTGCCAGCAGTTACGCGGCGGAGTCCTACGAGCAGTACTTC.

V is TRBV28 and J is TRBJ2-7; D is unclear. V gave up 5 bases and J gave up 6 bases, with 20 bases separating them. The germline CDR1 and CDR2 sequences are MDHEN and SYDVKM. This CDR3 is built from 15 residues. CDR3 in amino acids: CASSLPSGRPLEQYF. CDR3 sequence (DNA): TGTGCCAGCAGTCTCCCCTCGGGTCGCCCCCTCGAGCAGTACTTC.

The CDR3 sequence is CASSFPGPTVGYTF. The CDR3 nucleotides read TGTGCCAGCAGTTTCCCAGGACCGACGGTAGGCTACACCTTC. The chain uses TRBV28 and TRBJ1-2; the D is unclear. Trimming took 3 bases from V and 8 from J, leaving 16 bases between them. CDR1 is MDHEN, CDR2 SYDVKM, per germline. CDR3 size: 14 residues.

This clone has just one count. The rearrangement links TRBV30 to TRBJ2-1; D not resolved. CDR1 is GTSNPN, CDR2 SVGIG, per germline (reference sequence). CDR3 size: 12 residues. The V and J ends lost 2 bases and 10 bases respectively, with 12 bases between them. CDR3 in DNA: TGTGCCTGGAGTCCATCGACCTTGGAGCAGTTCTTC. It yields the protein CAWSPSTLEQFF.

A single count supports this clone. The chain is built from TRBV28 and TRBJ2-3; D gene ambiguous. The CDR3 length is 14 residues. Trimming stripped 1 base from V and 2 bases from J, with 7 bases between. Germline loops: CDR1 MDHEN, CDR2 SYDVKM. The CDR3 region is CASSLLGNTDTQYF. CDR3 in DNA: TGTGCCAGCAGTTTATTGGGAAACACAGATACGCAGTATTTT.

V is TRBV2 and J is TRBJ1-5; D call uncertain. The germline CDR1 and CDR2 sequences are SNHLY and FYNNEI. Trimming removed 6 bases at V and 3 bases at J, with 18 bases between. This CDR3 contains 16 residues. The CDR3 sequence: CASRADIPADNQPQHF. The CDR3 DNA sequence: TGTGCCAGCAGGGCCGACATTCCCGCGGACAATCAGCCCCAGCATTTT.

The sample holds one count of this clone. V and J are TRBV5-6 and TRBJ2-7; D gene unclear. Per the germline V gene, CDR1 is SGHDT and CDR2 is YYEEEE. The CDR3 loop spans 15 amino acids. V lost 4 bases and J lost 0, with 14 bases in between. This CDR3 reads CASSQNWASSYEQYF. DNA for the CDR3: TGTGCCAGCAGCCAAAATTGGGCCAGCTCCTACGAGCAGTACTTC.

On this clone: One end of the junction does not line up with germline, which may come from a read error. The chain carries TRBV7-7 and TRBJ2-7; no reliable D call. Germline-derived CDR1 and CDR2 are SSHAT and FNYEAQ (reference sequence). There are 14 residues in the CDR3. The CDR3: CASSLTPGSYEQYF. In DNA, the CDR3 is TGTGCTAGCAGCTTAACTCCAGGATCCTACGAGCAGTACTTC.

Here the CDR3 reads CASSPEGATYEQYF. The CDR3 coding sequence is TGTGCCAGCAGCCCAGAAGGCGCCACCTACGAGCAGTACTTC. The chain is built from TRBV7-9 and TRBJ2-7; D is undetermined. V was pared by 5 bases and J by 2 bases, with 13 bases between. The length of the CDR3 is 14 residues. CDR1 and CDR2 (germline): SEHNR, FQNEAQ (reference sequence). The entire variable domain, with the rest obtained from reference TRBV7-9 and TRBJ2-7, is as follows: DTGVSQNPRHKITKRGQNVTFRCDPISEHNRLYWYRQTLGQGPEFLTYFQNEAQLEKSRLLSDRFSAERPKGSFSTLEIQRTEQGDSAMYLCASSPEGATYEQYFGPGTRLTVT.

The chain is built from TRBV28 and TRBJ2-7; 7 bases are shared with TRBD1. The germline V gene has CDR1 MDHEN and CDR2 SYDVKM. CDR3 size: 14 residues. After removal of 4 bases from V and 3 bases from J, the junction contained 6 bases not matched to a gene. CDR3 sequence: CASSYTGVVYEQYF. In nucleotides, the CDR3 is TGTGCCAGCAGTTACACAGGGGTTGTCTACGAGCAGTACTTC.

This chain uses TRBV11-2 with TRBJ2-7; D is undetermined. The CDR3 consists of 13 residues. Germline CDR1 reads SGHAT; CDR2 reads FQNNGV. V was trimmed by 1 base and J by 3 bases, leaving 7 bases between them. Here the CDR3 DNA reads TGTGCCAGCAGCTTAGGGACCCACTACGAGCAGTACTTC. Its protein is CASSLGTHYEQYF.

The chain links TRBV4-1 to TRBJ1-1; D gene uncertain. V lost 2 bases and J lost 1, with 11 bases in between. Germline V gene sequence: CDR1 MGHRA, CDR2 YSYEKL. This CDR3 region has 15 residues. The CDR3 DNA reads TGCGCCAGCAGCCAATACTCCGGGTCGAACACTGAAGCTTTCTTT. Translation gives CASSQYSGSNTEAFF.

This chain connects TRBV4-1 to TRBJ2-7; TRBD2 matches at 13 bases. V shed 3 bases and J 2 bases; nucleotides not matched to a gene: 1. This CDR3 region has 15 residues. CDR1 MGHRA and CDR2 YSYEKL come from the germline V gene. The CDR3 loop reads CASSHGTSGTYEQYF. CDR3 nucleotide sequence: TGCGCCAGCAGCCATGGGACTAGCGGGACCTACGAGCAGTACTTC.

This chain's CDR3 is CASSQVGTSMLIEQFF. The CDR3, as DNA: TGCGCCAGCAGCCAAGTCGGGACTAGTATGCTAATTGAGCAGTTCTTC. This chain uses TRBV4-1 with TRBJ2-1, with 8 bases aligning to TRBD2. This CDR3 has 16 amino acids. Trimming cost V 1 base and J 9 bases; bases outside gene matches: 11. Germline V gene lookup returns CDR1 MGHRA and CDR2 YSYEKL.

The gene calls are TRBV7-9 and TRBJ2-2; the match to TRBD2 covers 12 bases. V trimming: 4 bases; J trimming: 3 bases; junction bases outside the gene matches: 6. Germline CDR1 reads SEHNR; CDR2 reads FQNEAQ (reference sequence). CDR3 size: 17 residues. Here the CDR3 DNA reads TGTGCCAGCAGCTCGCTAGCGGGAGGGCCGGACACCGGGGAGCTGTTTTTT. Protein: CASSSLAGGPDTGELFF.

The rearrangement joins TRBV4-1 to TRBJ2-7; tentatively, D is TRBD1 (5 bases). Trimming left V 1 base short and J 5 bases short, with 18 bases between. CDR1 and CDR2 from the germline V gene are MGHRA and YSYEKL. The CDR3 length is 16 residues. CDR3 DNA sequence: TGCGCCAGCAGCCAAGTATTATCGAACAGGCTCCACGAGCAGTACTTC. This codes for CASSQVLSNRLHEQYF.

This clone turned up a few times. The rearrangement links TRBV4-1 to TRBJ1-3; D is uncertain. Trimming took 3 bases from V and 0 from J, leaving 9 bases between them. The CDR3 has 15 residues. Germline loops: CDR1 MGHRA, CDR2 YSYEKL. This chain's CDR3 is CASSHTFRSGNTIYF. CDR3 DNA: TGCGCCAGCAGCCACACATTTCGCTCTGGAAACACCATATATTTT.

This clone has just one count. The V and J genes are TRBV27 and TRBJ2-2; 8 positions match TRBD1. The CDR3 length is 17 residues. The germline V gene encodes CDR1 MNHEY and CDR2 SMNVEV (reference sequence). Trimming took 1 base from V and 3 from J; bases not matched to a gene: 7. The CDR3 DNA is TGTGCCAGCAGTTTATTGGCCCCGACAGGGGACACCGGGGAGCTGTTTTTT. Residues: CASSLLAPTGDTGELFF.

The chain links TRBV28 to TRBJ2-3; D gene ambiguous. The germline CDR1 and CDR2 sequences are MDHEN and SYDVKM. CDR3 length: 16 amino acids. V was trimmed by 0 bases and J by 6 bases, leaving 16 bases between them. The CDR3 coding sequence is TGTGCCAGCAGTTTATGGGGGTCAACCCTTTATGATACGCAGTATTTT. As protein: CASSLWGSTLYDTQYF.

As to this clone: It differs at one base from a far larger clone, so likely a read error. The V gene is TRBV4-2, the J gene TRBJ2-3, with a tentative D call TRBD1 (6 bases). Germline V CDR1 and CDR2: LGHNA, YNFKEQ. This CDR3 region has 17 residues. The V gene lost 0 bases and the J gene lost 1 base, with 14 bases spanning the gap. This chain's CDR3 is CASSQDSYRAGTDTQYF. For the CDR3, the DNA is TGTGCCAGCAGCCAAGATTCTTACAGGGCTGGCACAGATACGCAGTATTTT.

This chain uses TRBV2 with TRBJ2-1; D not certain. V gave up 7 bases and J gave up 6 bases, with 16 bases separating them. The CDR3 consists of 14 residues. Germline CDR1 SNHLY, CDR2 FYNNEI. CDR3 loop: CASTDVGRGNEQFF. The CDR3 region has the DNA TGTGCCAGCACTGACGTCGGAAGAGGCAATGAGCAGTTCTTC.

This chain connects TRBV5-1 to TRBJ2-6, with 8 nucleotides matching TRBD2. Germline values: CDR1 SGHRS, CDR2 YFSETQ. CDR3 length equals 18 residues. V lost 3 bases and J lost 0; bases outside the gene matches: 8. The DNA for the CDR3 is TGCGCCAGCAGCTGGCTGGCGGGAGGTTTCTCTGGGGCCAACGTCCTGACTTTC. Its translation is CASSWLAGGFSGANVLTF.

This clone has only a few counts. The chain employs TRBV15 and TRBJ2-7; 8 bases agree with TRBD1. CDR1 LNHNV and CDR2 YYDKDF come from the germline V gene (reference sequence). The CDR3 runs to 14 residues. Losses at the gene ends were 3 bases for V and 5 bases for J; bases not matched to a gene: 6. The chain's CDR3 is CATSSVQGVNEQYF. The CDR3 coding sequence is TGTGCCACCAGCAGCGTACAGGGGGTTAACGAGCAGTACTTC.

CDR3: CASSYSILAGVPEQYF. CDR3 coding DNA: TGTGCCAGCAGTTATTCCATCTTAGCGGGAGTCCCCGAGCAGTACTTC. This rearrangement joins TRBV6-5 to TRBJ2-7; 9 bases line up with TRBD2. The V segment lost 3 bases and the J segment 6 bases; nucleotides outside the gene matches: 12. Germline lookup yields CDR1 MNHEY and CDR2 SVGAGI. The CDR3 runs to 16 residues.